These T cell receptor beta chains were read from a single sample in a study of blood T cell repertoires in COVID-19. Sequenced by immunoSEQ multiplex PCR; TCRdb stores in-frame clones only, minus some. The repertoire holds around 100,000 clones, less than 95% seen once, with just over 5% in the top ten. The source material was peripheral blood. The origin of the receptors is a man aged 50-59 years with acute or convalescent COVID-19. Each CDR3 is given with its conserved first and last residue. The D gene is left open where the match is weak. Clone size is given for some rows only: seen once, a few or many times, or a class if the clone is expanded.

clone size: NA
V gene: TRBV11-2
D gene: TRBD2
J gene: TRBJ2-7
CDR3 DNA: TGTGCCAGCAGCTTTACTAGCGGGAGTTTGGGGGAGCAGTACTTC
CDR3 protein: CASSFTSGSLGEQYF

clone size: NA
V gene: TRBV11-2
D gene: NA
J gene: TRBJ1-1
CDR3 DNA: TGTGCCAGCAGCTGGGCAAGGTACAGTGAAGCTTTCTTT
CDR3 protein: CASSWARYSEAFF

clone size: NA
V gene: TRBV7-8
D gene: TRBD1
J gene: TRBJ2-1
CDR3 DNA: TGTGCCAGCAGCCCCCGGACAGGGGGCTATTCACCCCAGTTCTTC
CDR3 protein: CASSPRTGGYSPQFF

clone size: few
V gene: TRBV19
D gene: NA
J gene: TRBJ1-1
CDR3 DNA: TGTGCCAGTAGTATAGTGGGGGGTGGCACTGAAGCTTTCTTT
CDR3 protein: CASSIVGGGTEAFF

clone size: NA
V gene: TRBV30
D gene: TRBD1
J gene: TRBJ2-2
CDR3 DNA: TGTGCCGGGAAGGGGGCAGGGACATGGTCGAACACCGGGGAGCTGTTTTTT
CDR3 protein: CAGKGAGTWSNTGELFF

clone size: NA
V gene: TRBV6-2/TRBV6-3
D gene: TRBD1
J gene: TRBJ1-2
CDR3 DNA: TGTGCCAGCAGTTACTCCGGGACAGGGTCAGCCTATGGCTACACCTTC
CDR3 protein: CASSYSGTGSAYGYTF

clone size: NA
V gene: TRBV6-9
D gene: NA
J gene: TRBJ1-1
CDR3 DNA: TGTGCCAGCAGTTCCGAGAAGGCTTTCTTT
CDR3 protein: CASSSEKAFF

clone size: NA
V gene: TRBV24-1
D gene: NA
J gene: TRBJ1-2
CDR3 DNA: TGTGCCACCAGTGATTTCGACACGGATGGCTACACCTTC
CDR3 protein: CATSDFDTDGYTF

clone size: few
V gene: TRBV25-1
D gene: NA
J gene: TRBJ1-1
CDR3 DNA: TGTGCCAGCAGTCCAGGACTGCCGAACACTGAAGCTTTCTTT
CDR3 protein: CASSPGLPNTEAFF

clone size: once
V gene: TRBV30
D gene: TRBD2
J gene: TRBJ2-7
CDR3 DNA: TGTGCCTGGAGTGCAGGACTTAGCGGGAGGGGGAACGAGCAGTACTTC
CDR3 protein: CAWSAGLSGRGNEQYF

clone size: NA
V gene: TRBV5-1
D gene: TRBD2
J gene: TRBJ2-3
CDR3 DNA: TGCGCCAGCAGCTTTGCGGGAGGGTCTCGGGGCACAGATACGCAGTATTTT
CDR3 protein: CASSFAGGSRGTDTQYF

clone size: NA
V gene: TRBV5-1
D gene: NA
J gene: TRBJ1-4
CDR3 DNA: TGCGCCAGCAGCTTGGGACGGACTCATACGACTAATGAAAAACTGTTTTTT
CDR3 protein: CASSLGRTHTTNEKLFF

clone size: NA
V gene: TRBV3-1/TRBV3-2
D gene: NA
J gene: TRBJ2-3
CDR3 DNA: TGTGCCAGCAGCCGGAGGACTGATGGGAGCACAGATACGCAGTATTTT
CDR3 protein: CASSRRTDGSTDTQYF

clone size: once
V gene: TRBV6-6
D gene: NA
J gene: TRBJ2-7
CDR3 DNA: TGTGCCAGCAGGGAGACCATCAGCTACGAGCAGTACTTC
CDR3 protein: CASRETISYEQYF